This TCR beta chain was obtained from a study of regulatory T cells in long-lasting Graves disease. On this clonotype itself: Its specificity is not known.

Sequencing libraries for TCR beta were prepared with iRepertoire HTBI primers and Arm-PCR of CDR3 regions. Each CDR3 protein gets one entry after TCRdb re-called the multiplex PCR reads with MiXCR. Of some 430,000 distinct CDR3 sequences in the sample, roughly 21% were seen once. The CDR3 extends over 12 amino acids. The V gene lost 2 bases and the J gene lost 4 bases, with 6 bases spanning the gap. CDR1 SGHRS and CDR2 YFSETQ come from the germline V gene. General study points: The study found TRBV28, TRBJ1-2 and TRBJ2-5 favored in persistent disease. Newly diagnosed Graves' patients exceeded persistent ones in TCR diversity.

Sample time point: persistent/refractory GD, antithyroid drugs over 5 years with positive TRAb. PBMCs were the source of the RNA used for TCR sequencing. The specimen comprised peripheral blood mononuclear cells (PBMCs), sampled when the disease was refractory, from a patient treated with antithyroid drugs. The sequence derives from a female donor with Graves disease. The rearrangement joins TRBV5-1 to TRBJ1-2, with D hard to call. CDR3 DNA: TGCGCCAGCAGCTTTGGGATCTATGGCTACACCTTC. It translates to CASSFGIYGYTF.